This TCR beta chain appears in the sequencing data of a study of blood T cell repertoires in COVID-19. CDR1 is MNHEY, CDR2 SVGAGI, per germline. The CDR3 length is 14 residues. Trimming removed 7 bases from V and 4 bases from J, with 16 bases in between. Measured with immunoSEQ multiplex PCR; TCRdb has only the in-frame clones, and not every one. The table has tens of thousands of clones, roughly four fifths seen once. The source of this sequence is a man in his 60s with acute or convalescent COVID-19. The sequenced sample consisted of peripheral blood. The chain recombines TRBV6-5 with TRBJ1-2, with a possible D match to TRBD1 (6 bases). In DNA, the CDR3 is TGTGCCAGCACCCTCTTGGGGACAACCTATGGCTACACCTTC. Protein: CASTLLGTTYGYTF.